The 24 T cell receptor beta chains in this list originate from one sample, sequenced in a study of cytomegalovirus exposure and HLA in healthy donors (dated by TCRdb to 2017 to 2019). The library came from the immunoSEQ multiplex PCR assay. A mixture of 60 forward primers for TCR Vbeta segments and 13 reverse primers for TCR Jbeta segments was used in the multiplex PCR. TCRdb carries this immuneACCESS record with in-frame sequences only. Its versions omit some clonotypes, under half of them owing to an unresolved V gene in the studies checked, with the rest unexplained. In all, the sample holds under 150,000 clones, and about four fifths of those were seen once. Jointly, the top ten make up about 3.8% of the sample. Sequencing used PBMCs. The receptors were gathered from a woman under 40 in good health and CMV-seronegative.

The rearrangement uses TRBV2 and TRBJ1-1, with D possibly matching TRBD1 (6 bases). Trimming cost V 3 bases and J 11 bases, with 10 bases left between them. The germline V gene encodes CDR1 SNHLY and CDR2 FYNNEI. The CDR3 length is 11 residues. The CDR3 protein is CASSENRDAFF. CDR3 bases: TGTGCCAGCAGTGAGAACAGGGATGCTTTCTTT. Full variable domain (remainder filled in from reference TRBV2 and TRBJ1-1): EPEVTQTPSHQVTQMGQEVILRCVPISNHLYFYWYRQILGQKVEFLVSFYNNEISEKSEIFDDQFSVERPDGSNFTLKIRSTKLEDSAMYFCASSENRDAFFGQGTRLTVV.

V gene TRBV4-2 combines with J gene TRBJ2-5; 9 bases are a match to TRBD2. The DNA matches TRBJ2-7 better at its end, which makes the J call doubtful. The CDR3 has 17 residues. Germline lookup yields CDR1 LGHNA and CDR2 YNFKEQ. CDR3 in DNA: TGTGCCAGCAGCCAAGGGACTAGCGCCCTTATACCCTACGAGCAGTACTTC. Amino acid sequence: CASSQGTSALIPYEQYF.

This clone has just a few counts. The chain is built from TRBV18 and TRBJ2-1, with 12 bases identical to TRBD2. This CDR3 is built from 15 residues. From germline, CDR1 is KGHSH and CDR2 LQKENI. J gave up 8 bases and V 3 bases, and 5 bases lay outside the gene matches. In DNA, the CDR3 is TGTGCCAGCTCACCGGGACTAGCGGGCCTTGATGAGCAGTTCTTC. Translated, it gives CASSPGLAGLDEQFF.

The chain carries TRBV4-1 and TRBJ2-2; 8 bases fit TRBD2. J was trimmed by 5 bases and V by 3 bases; bases with no gene match: 11. Germline assignment: CDR1 MGHRA and CDR2 YSYEKL. The length of the CDR3 is 17 residues. The CDR3 DNA sequence: TGCGCCAGCAGCCAGTTGATAGCGGGAATATGGACCGGGGAGCTGTTTTTT. Amino acid sequence: CASSQLIAGIWTGELFF.

This clone has more than one count but fewer than ten. CDR3 residues: CASGLAGSSYEQYF. The CDR3, as DNA: TGTGCCAGCGGACTAGCGGGGAGCTCCTACGAGCAGTACTTC. This chain connects TRBV27 to TRBJ2-7; TRBD2 aligns across 12 bases. The CDR3 has 14 amino acids. Germline assignment: CDR1 MNHEY and CDR2 SMNVEV (reference sequence). Trimming removed 8 bases from V and 0 bases from J; junction bases left unmatched: 2.

This clone was observed a single time. The gene calls are TRBV7-6 and TRBJ2-5, with TRBD1 matching over 7 bases. The V segment lost 2 bases and the J segment 1 base; nucleotides outside the gene matches: 4. The CDR3 is 15 residues long. Germline V lookup: CDR1 SGHVS, CDR2 FNYEAQ. CDR3 loop: CASSLQGQSQETQYF. CDR3 nucleotides: TGTGCCAGCAGCTTACAGGGACAGAGCCAAGAGACCCAGTACTTC.

The chain uses TRBV6-5 and TRBJ2-7; 10 bases are shared with TRBD2. J gave up 4 bases and V 0 bases, and 3 bases lay outside the gene matches. The length of the CDR3 is 15 residues. Germline V gene data show CDR1 as MNHEY and CDR2 as SVGAGI. CDR3 amino acids: CASSYSLAGVYEQYF. The DNA of the CDR3 is TGTGCCAGCAGTTACTCTCTAGCGGGAGTGTACGAGCAGTACTTC.

J is TRBJ2-1 and V is TRBV10-3, with 14 positions matching TRBD2. Germline loops: CDR1 ENHRY, CDR2 SYGVKD. The CDR3 spans 15 residues. V trimming: 7 bases; J trimming: 9 bases; junction bases outside the gene matches: 8. Here the CDR3 DNA reads TGTGCCATCAACCCCGGGACTAGCGGGAGTAGTGAGCAGTTCTTC. It is translated as CAINPGTSGSSEQFF.

The chain recombines TRBV11-2 with TRBJ2-3, with 7 bases that match TRBD2. The CDR3 has 15 amino acids. CDR1 and CDR2 (germline): SGHAT, FQNNGV. Trimming cost V 7 bases and J 0 bases; bases outside gene matches: 7. The CDR3 DNA is TGTGCCAGCAAACTACTAGCGCTTAGCACAGATACGCAGTATTTT. It yields the protein CASKLLALSTDTQYF.

This clone occurred a few times. The chain couples TRBV7-6 to TRBJ2-5, with D possibly TRBD2 on 5 matching bases. V was shortened by 2 bases and J by 2 bases, with 9 bases between the two germline ends. CDR3 length equals 14 residues. The germline V gene has CDR1 SGHVS and CDR2 FNYEAQ. The CDR3 DNA is TGTGCCAGCAGCTTATTCCGGGGTCAAGAGACCCAGTACTTC. Translating it yields CASSLFRGQETQYF.

The rearrangement uses TRBV5-1 and TRBJ2-1; 10 nucleotides line up with TRBD2. The germline V gene encodes CDR1 SGHRS and CDR2 YFSETQ. V shed 3 bases, J shed 7 bases, and the junction held 7 bases outside the gene matches. The CDR3 consists of 15 residues. The CDR3: CASSSSGRGRNEQFF. Here the CDR3 DNA reads TGCGCCAGCAGCTCTAGCGGGAGAGGGAGGAATGAGCAGTTCTTC.

This clone is termed medium-sized. The chain carries TRBV13 and TRBJ1-1, with D possibly matching TRBD1 (6 bases). Germline CDR1 reads PRHDT; CDR2 reads FYEKMQ (reference sequence). Trimming took 6 bases from V and 1 from J, leaving 15 bases between them. This CDR3 is built from 15 residues. CDR3 residues: CASRWKGHPNTEAFF. The CDR3 DNA reads TGTGCCAGCAGGTGGAAGGGACACCCGAACACTGAAGCTTTCTTT.

The rearrangement uses TRBV7-8 and TRBJ2-2; D is possibly TRBD2 (5 bases). The CDR3 is 16 amino acids. The V gene's germline CDR1 is SGHVS and CDR2 FQNEAQ. With 1 base removed from V and 0 bases from J, the gap between germline ends came to 9 bases. CDR3 region: CASSLVRTANTGELFF. The CDR3 bases are TGTGCCAGCAGCTTAGTTCGGACTGCGAACACCGGGGAGCTGTTTTTT.

This chain joins TRBV7-9 and TRBJ1-2; D gene unclear. CDR1 SEHNR and CDR2 FQNEAQ come from the germline V gene (reference sequence). The CDR3 spans 12 residues. The ends were cut back, 3 bases at V and 6 bases at J, with 8 bases in the middle. CDR3: CASSFNRDGYTF. The CDR3 nucleotides are TGTGCCAGCAGCTTTAACAGAGATGGCTACACCTTC.

This chain connects TRBV6-5 to TRBJ1-1, with D tentatively TRBD1 (6 bases). CDR3 length equals 14 residues. Germline CDR1 MNHEY, CDR2 SVGAGI. V gave up 4 bases and J gave up 5 bases, with 14 bases separating them. The chain's CDR3 is CASSFFQGLTEAFF. Here the CDR3 DNA reads TGTGCCAGCAGTTTCTTCCAGGGGTTGACTGAAGCTTTCTTT.

This rearrangement joins TRBV5-4 to TRBJ2-5, with 16 nucleotides matching TRBD2. The CDR3 contains 17 residues. Germline CDR1 reads SGHNT; CDR2 reads YYREEE (reference sequence). V was clipped by 4 bases and J by 6 bases; unmatched bases: 9. Here the CDR3 DNA reads TGTGCCAGCAGCCTCCCGGGACTAGCGGGAGGGAGGCAGACCCAGTACTTC. Protein sequence: CASSLPGLAGGRQTQYF.

This chain links TRBV7-2 with TRBJ2-5, with 16 nucleotides matching TRBD2. V was clipped by 1 base and J by 5 bases; unmatched bases: 10. Germline CDR1 SGHTA, CDR2 FQGNSA. CDR3 length: 19 amino acids. For the CDR3, the DNA is TGTGCCAGCAGCTTAGACCCCGGGACTAGCGGGAGGGCCAAGGAGACCCAGTACTTC. Translated: CASSLDPGTSGRAKETQYF.

This chain joins TRBV11-2 and TRBJ2-5; the D gene is possibly TRBD1 (5 bases). Germline V gene data show CDR1 as SGHAT and CDR2 as FQNNGV. There are 14 residues in the CDR3. Trimming shortened V by 5 bases and J by 1 base, and 11 bases separated the two germline ends. CDR3 DNA: TGTGCCAGCAGCCCCGGTCAGGGCCAAGAGACCCAGTACTTC. Translating it yields CASSPGQGQETQYF.

The J gene is TRBJ1-5, the V gene TRBV7-9; 8 bases agree with TRBD1. The length of the CDR3 is 15 residues. Germline V CDR1 and CDR2: SEHNR, FQNEAQ (reference sequence). With 5 bases clipped from V and 9 bases from J, the junction kept 12 bases outside the gene matches. CDR3 loop: CASSPDRGSRAPQHF. The CDR3, as DNA: TGTGCCAGCAGCCCCGACAGGGGAAGCAGAGCGCCCCAGCATTTT.

The rearrangement uses TRBV6-1 and TRBJ2-1, with 14 nucleotides matching TRBD2. Germline-derived CDR1 and CDR2 are MNHNS and SASEGT. V dropped 8 bases and J dropped 8; count of bases not matched to a gene: 8. This CDR3 contains 15 residues. The CDR3 DNA sequence: TGTGCCAGCGGGGATCCGGGACTAGCGGGAGATGAGCAGTTCTTC. Residues: CASGDPGLAGDEQFF.

This chain uses TRBV28 with TRBJ1-2; 9 positions match TRBD1. The CDR3 totals 14 residues. From germline, CDR1 is MDHEN and CDR2 SYDVKM. The J segment lost 2 bases and the V segment lost 8 bases, leaving 6 bases of the junction unmatched. The DNA of the CDR3 is TGTGCCAGCCGTACCGGGACAGGGAACTATGGCTACACCTTC. Its protein product is CASRTGTGNYGYTF.

This clone was detected a few times. The chain employs TRBV6-1 and TRBJ2-2, with TRBD1 identical over 8 bases. This CDR3 has 15 amino acids. Germline V CDR1 and CDR2: MNHNS, SASEGT. Losses at the gene ends were 4 bases for V and 3 bases for J; bases not matched to a gene: 4. The CDR3 nucleotides are TGTGCCAGCAGTGTGACGACAGGGGACACCGGGGAGCTGTTTTTT. It translates to CASSVTTGDTGELFF.

This clone occurred a few times. V and J are TRBV4-2 and TRBJ2-2; the match to TRBD2 covers 10 bases. The germline CDR1 and CDR2 sequences are LGHNA and YNFKEQ. The CDR3 is 17 residues long. V was clipped by 1 base and J by 3 bases; unmatched bases: 5. In nucleotides, the CDR3 is TGTGCCAGCAGCCAAGGGAGCGGGAGGGCCGACACCGGGGAGCTGTTTTTT. Translated, it gives CASSQGSGRADTGELFF.

The rearrangement uses TRBV9 and TRBJ2-6; no reliable D call. V lost 3 bases and J lost 3, with 7 bases in between. The germline V gene encodes CDR1 SGDLS and CDR2 YYNGEE. The CDR3 loop spans 14 amino acids. The CDR3 protein is CASSAPGGANVLTF. The DNA of the CDR3 is TGTGCCAGCAGCGCCCCGGGTGGGGCCAACGTCCTGACTTTC.